Included here is one T cell receptor beta chain sequence, with context. There is no known antigen for this receptor. It has no much larger one-base neighbor in the sample; base qualities were not kept. V and J are truncated by 9 bases and 0 bases respectively, leaving an intervening sequence of 3 bases. The CDR3 runs 12 residues from the cysteine to the phenylalanine. Only CDR3 DNA is held: 36 bases, read in frame from base 1. For CDR1 and CDR2, the germline V gene (reference sequence) lists LNHDA and SQIVND. The sample is drawn from a study of memory CD8 T cells in hepatitis C reinfection (dated by TCRdb to 2016 to 2017). About the study as a whole: Among the donors, three cleared two back-to-back HCV infections on their own, whereas two got rid of a primary infection but ended up chronically infected after reinfection. A case counted as HCV reinfection when an HCV RNA test came back positive after two negative tests taken at least 60 days apart. In the reinfection study, participants who had previously resolved an HCV infection were followed up every 3 months. Between about 2008 and 2012, 5 or 6 reinfection cases with stored pre-reinfection samples were identified. Pre-reinfection samples were taken from 55 to 20 weeks before reinfection was detected. Across an HCV reinfection episode in 4 to 6 donors, the study followed the TCR beta repertoire of virus-specific CD8 T cells over time.

Libraries were made using the immunoSEQ multiplex PCR assay. Genomic DNA was extracted from the sorted cells, and the TCR beta V, D and J regions were sequenced using the automated high-throughput method of Adaptive Biotechnologies. CDR3 regions were amplified with a two-step, bias-controlled multiplex PCR. Amplified TCR beta libraries were sequenced on an Illumina instrument. Per the original workflow: Demultiplexed reads were processed to lower amplification and sequencing bias, and the IMGT database was used to assign CDR3 sequences to gene families. Repertoire data were analyzed with ImmunoSEQ software version 2.0. Out-of-frame sequences and sequences with stop codons in the CDR3 were removed from clonotype lists. Clonotypes with a frequency below 0.01% were excluded because such clonotypes corresponded to less than one cell. To get richness, observed richness was divided by input cell number, while evenness came from dividing Shannon entropy by log observed richness. To measure repertoire diversity and how similar the repertoire was between time points, Simpson diversity and Morisita-Horn overlap indices were applied. Clonotypes were categorized as dominant (>1%), sub-dominant (0.5-0.99%), low abundance (0.1-0.49%) or lowest abundance (<0.1%). For the germline index, total nucleotide additions were subtracted from total CDR3 length, and that difference was then divided by total CDR3 length. TCRdb's version of the immuneACCESS table is confined to in-frame rearrangements and falls short of the full clone set. An unresolved V gene accounts for under half of the shortfall where checked; the remainder is of unknown origin. V and J calls and clone size are copied from that table; D and trimming were computed from the DNA. The table for this sample lists approximately 51,000 clones; roughly 86% of them were counted only once. 0.9% to 1.1% of the sample is taken by the ten largest.

Points the paper makes about the study in general: With only 4 to 6 donors, the study could not reach definitive conclusions about public clonotypes linked to secondary clearance.

Read against the paper, the sample's time point label means: pre-reinfection, 55 to 20 weeks before reinfection detection. Sorted cells were sequenced directly ex vivo, without in vitro expansion prior to TCR sequencing. The donors, who were people who inject drugs, were enrolled in the Montreal Acute Hepatitis C Cohort Study (HEPCO) in Canada. Total naive CD8 T cells, sorted as viable CD3+ CD8+ CD45RO-, came from a couple of donors at all three reinfection time points as controls. Before sorting, cryopreserved peripheral blood mononuclear cells were thawed and used as the source for purifying CD8 T cells. Negative selection with the MACS CD8+ T cell Isolation Kit was used to enrich CD8 T cells. Cells were sorted on a BD FACSAria II sorter using FACSDiva software, and FlowJo was used for data analysis.

Rearrangement joined TRBV19 to TRBJ2-6; no confident D gene assignment can be made. Input material: naive CD8+ T cells sorted from blood. The sample's cell subset or site label, decoded: total naive CD8+CD45RO- T cells. The sequence was obtained from a young man with hepatitis C virus infection. Here is the DNA: TGTGCCAGCCGCTCTGGGGCCAACGTCCTGACTTTC. Its protein product is CASRSGANVLTF. The full variable domain, completed from the reference TRBV19 and TRBJ2-6 proteins outside the CDR3, reads DGGITQSPKYLFRKEGQNVTLSCEQNLNHDAMYWYRQDPGQGLRLIYYSQIVNDFQKGDIAEGYSVSREKKESFPLTVTSAQKNPTAFYLCASRSGANVLTFGAGSRLTVL.